This T cell receptor beta chain is drawn from a study of T cell repertoires in cytomegalovirus infection. Looking at the study overall: Both CMV infection and a matching HLA type were indicated by public TCR beta signatures.

TCRdb re-analysed the reads in MiXCR, keeping a single row per CDR3 protein. The sample carries about 230,000 distinct CDR3 sequences, roughly 23% recorded once. The receptor was derived from a human donor in good health (CMV status not recorded). Some clones in this sample may be carry-over from other donors' samples. The sample consisted of CD8+ T cells from PBMCs.

The DNA of the CDR3 is TGCGCCAGCAGGCATCTATTCGGGTTAGAGACCCAGTACTTC. It translates to CASRHLFGLETQYF. This chain uses TRBV23-1 with TRBJ2-5; D gene ambiguous. TRBV23-1 is treated as an ORF (open reading frame) with a function not yet certain. Trimming took 6 bases from V and 4 from J, leaving 15 bases between them. The CDR3 contains 14 residues.